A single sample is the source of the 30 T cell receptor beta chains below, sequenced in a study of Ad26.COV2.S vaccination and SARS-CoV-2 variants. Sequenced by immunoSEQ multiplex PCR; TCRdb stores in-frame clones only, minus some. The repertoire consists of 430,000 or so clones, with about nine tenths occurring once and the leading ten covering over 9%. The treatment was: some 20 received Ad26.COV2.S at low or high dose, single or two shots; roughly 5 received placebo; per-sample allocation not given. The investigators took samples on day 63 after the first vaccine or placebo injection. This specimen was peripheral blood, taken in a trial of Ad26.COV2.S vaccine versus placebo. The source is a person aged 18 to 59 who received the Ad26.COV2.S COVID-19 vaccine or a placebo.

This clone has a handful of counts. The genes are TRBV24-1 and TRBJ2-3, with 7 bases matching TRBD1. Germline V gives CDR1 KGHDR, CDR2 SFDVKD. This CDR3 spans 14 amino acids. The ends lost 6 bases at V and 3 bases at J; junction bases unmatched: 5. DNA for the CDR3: TGTGCCACCAGTCCCACAGGGGAGACAGATACGCAGTATTTT. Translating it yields CATSPTGETDTQYF.

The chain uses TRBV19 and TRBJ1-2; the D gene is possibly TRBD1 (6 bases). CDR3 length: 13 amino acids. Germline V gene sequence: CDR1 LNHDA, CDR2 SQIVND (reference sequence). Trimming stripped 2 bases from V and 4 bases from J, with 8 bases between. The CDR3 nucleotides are TGTGCCAGTAGTATACAAGGGGGCTATGGCTACACCTTC. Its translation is CASSIQGGYGYTF.

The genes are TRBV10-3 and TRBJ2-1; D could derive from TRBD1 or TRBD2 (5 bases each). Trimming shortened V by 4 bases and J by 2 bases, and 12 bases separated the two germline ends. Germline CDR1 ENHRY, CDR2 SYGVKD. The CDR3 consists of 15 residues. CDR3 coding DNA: TGTGCCATCAGTGGCCGGGACGGAACCTACAATGAGCAGTTCTTC. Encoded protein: CAISGRDGTYNEQFF.

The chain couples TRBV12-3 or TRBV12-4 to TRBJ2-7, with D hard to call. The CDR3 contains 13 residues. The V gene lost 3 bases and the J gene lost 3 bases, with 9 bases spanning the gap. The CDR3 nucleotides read TGTGCCAGCAGTTTGTTACAGCACTACGAGCAGTACTTC. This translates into CASSLLQHYEQYF.

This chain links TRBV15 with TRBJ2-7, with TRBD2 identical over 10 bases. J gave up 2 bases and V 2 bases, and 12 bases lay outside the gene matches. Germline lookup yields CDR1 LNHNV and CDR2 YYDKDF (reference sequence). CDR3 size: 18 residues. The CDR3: CATSRPGATSGFTYEQYF. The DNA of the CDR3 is TGTGCCACCAGCAGACCTGGGGCGACTAGCGGGTTTACCTACGAGCAGTACTTC.

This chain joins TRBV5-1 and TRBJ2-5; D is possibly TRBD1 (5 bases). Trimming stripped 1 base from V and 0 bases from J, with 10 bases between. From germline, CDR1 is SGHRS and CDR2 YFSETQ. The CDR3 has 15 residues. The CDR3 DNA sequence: TGCGCCAGCAGCTTGCAGGGCGCGTACCAAGAGACCCAGTACTTC. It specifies CASSLQGAYQETQYF.

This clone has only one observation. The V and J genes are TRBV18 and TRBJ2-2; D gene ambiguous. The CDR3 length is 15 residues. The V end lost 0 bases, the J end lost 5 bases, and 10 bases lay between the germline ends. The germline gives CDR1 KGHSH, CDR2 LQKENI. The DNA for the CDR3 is TGTGCCAGCTCACCACCGAGTGGCTGGACCGGGGAGCTGTTTTTT. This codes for CASSPPSGWTGELFF.

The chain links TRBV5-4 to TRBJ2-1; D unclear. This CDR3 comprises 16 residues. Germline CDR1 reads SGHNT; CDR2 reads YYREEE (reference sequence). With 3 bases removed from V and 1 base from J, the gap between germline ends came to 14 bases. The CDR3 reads CASSSPLGRSYNEQFF. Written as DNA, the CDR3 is TGTGCCAGCAGCTCCCCACTTGGAAGATCCTACAATGAGCAGTTCTTC.

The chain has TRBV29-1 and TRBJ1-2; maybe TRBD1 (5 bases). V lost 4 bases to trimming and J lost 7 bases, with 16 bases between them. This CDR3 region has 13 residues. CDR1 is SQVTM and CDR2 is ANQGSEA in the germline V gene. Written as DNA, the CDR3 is TGCAGCGTTGCTGACCTGAGGGGTGCTGGCTACACCTTC. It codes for CSVADLRGAGYTF.

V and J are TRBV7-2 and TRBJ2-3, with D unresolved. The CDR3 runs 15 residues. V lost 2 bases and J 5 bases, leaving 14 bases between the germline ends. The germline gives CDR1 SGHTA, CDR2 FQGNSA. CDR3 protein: CASSLLENGQDTQYF. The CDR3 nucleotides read TGTGCCAGCAGCTTACTAGAAAATGGCCAAGATACGCAGTATTTT.

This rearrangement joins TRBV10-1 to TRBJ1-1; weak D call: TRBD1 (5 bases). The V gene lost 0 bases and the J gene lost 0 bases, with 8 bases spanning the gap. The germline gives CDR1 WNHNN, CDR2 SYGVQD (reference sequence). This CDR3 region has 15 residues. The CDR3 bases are TGCGCCAGCAGTGAGTCTCTGGGGGTGAACACTGAAGCTTTCTTT. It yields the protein CASSESLGVNTEAFF.

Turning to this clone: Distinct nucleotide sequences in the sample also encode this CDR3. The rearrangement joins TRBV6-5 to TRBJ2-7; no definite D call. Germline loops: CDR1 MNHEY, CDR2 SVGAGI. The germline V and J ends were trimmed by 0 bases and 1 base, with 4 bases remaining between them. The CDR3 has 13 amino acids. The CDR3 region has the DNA TGTGCCAGCAGTTACTCGAATTCCTACGAGCAGTACTTC. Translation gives CASSYSNSYEQYF.

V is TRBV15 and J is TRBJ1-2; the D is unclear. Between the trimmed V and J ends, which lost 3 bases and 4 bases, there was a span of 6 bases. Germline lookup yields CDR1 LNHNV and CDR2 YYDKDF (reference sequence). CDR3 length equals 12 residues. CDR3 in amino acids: CATSSTSYGYTF. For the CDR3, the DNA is TGTGCCACCAGCAGTACCAGCTATGGCTACACCTTC.

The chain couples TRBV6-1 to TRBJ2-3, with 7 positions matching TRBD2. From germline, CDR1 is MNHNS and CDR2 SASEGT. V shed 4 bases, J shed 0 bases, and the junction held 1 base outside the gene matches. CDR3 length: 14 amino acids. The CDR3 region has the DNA TGTGCCAGCAGTGGAGCGGGAAGCACAGATACGCAGTATTTT. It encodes CASSGAGSTDTQYF.

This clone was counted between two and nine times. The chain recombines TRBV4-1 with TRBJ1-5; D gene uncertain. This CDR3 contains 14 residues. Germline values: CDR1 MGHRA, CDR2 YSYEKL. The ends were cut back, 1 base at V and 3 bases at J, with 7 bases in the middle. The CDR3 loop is CASSQAHINQPQHF. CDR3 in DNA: TGCGCCAGCAGCCAAGCCCACATCAATCAGCCCCAGCATTTT.

CDR3 bases: TGTGCCAGCCGGGACAGGGAGAACACTGAAGCTTTCTTT. Its translation is CASRDRENTEAFF. J is TRBJ1-1 and V is TRBV19, with 9 bases identical to TRBD1. This CDR3 spans 13 amino acids. Per the germline V gene, CDR1 is LNHDA and CDR2 is SQIVND (reference sequence). Unmatched junction bases numbered 3, after V lost 9 bases and J lost 1 base. The full variable domain, its missing parts supplied by reference TRBV19 and TRBJ1-1, is DGGITQSPKYLFRKEGQNVTLSCEQNLNHDAMYWYRQDPGQGLRLIYYSQIVNDFQKGDIAEGYSVSREKKESFPLTVTSAQKNPTAFYLCASRDRENTEAFFGQGTRLTVV.

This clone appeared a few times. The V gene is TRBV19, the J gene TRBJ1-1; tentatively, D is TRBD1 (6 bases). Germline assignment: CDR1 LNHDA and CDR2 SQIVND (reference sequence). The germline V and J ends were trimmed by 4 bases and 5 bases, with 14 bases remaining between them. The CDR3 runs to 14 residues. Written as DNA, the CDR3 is TGTGCCAGTAGTACCCCCACAGGGCTGACTGAAGCTTTCTTT. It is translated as CASSTPTGLTEAFF.

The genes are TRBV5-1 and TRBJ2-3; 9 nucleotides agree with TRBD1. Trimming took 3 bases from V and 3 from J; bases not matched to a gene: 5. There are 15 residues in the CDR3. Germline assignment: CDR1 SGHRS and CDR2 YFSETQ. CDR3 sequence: CASSSTGGWTDTQYF. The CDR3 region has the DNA TGCGCCAGCAGCTCAACAGGGGGCTGGACAGATACGCAGTATTTT.

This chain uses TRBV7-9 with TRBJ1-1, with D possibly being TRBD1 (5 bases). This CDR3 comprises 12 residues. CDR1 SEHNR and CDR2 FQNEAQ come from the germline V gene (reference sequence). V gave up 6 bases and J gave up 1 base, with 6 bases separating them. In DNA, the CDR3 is TGTGCCAGCAGTCAGGGGAACACTGAAGCTTTCTTT. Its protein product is CASSQGNTEAFF.

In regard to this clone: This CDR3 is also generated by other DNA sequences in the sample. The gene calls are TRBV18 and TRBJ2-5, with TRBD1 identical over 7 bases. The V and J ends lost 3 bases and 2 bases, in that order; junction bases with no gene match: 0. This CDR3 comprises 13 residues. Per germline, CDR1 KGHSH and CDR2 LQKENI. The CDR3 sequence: CASSPDRQETQYF. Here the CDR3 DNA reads TGTGCCAGCTCACCGGACAGGCAAGAGACCCAGTACTTC.

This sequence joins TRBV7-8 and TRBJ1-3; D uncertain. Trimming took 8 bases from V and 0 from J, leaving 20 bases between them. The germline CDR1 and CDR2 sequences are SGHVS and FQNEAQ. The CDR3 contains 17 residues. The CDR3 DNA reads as TGTGCCAGCGCCACCTCGTCCGGCGATCACTCTGGAAACACCATATATTTT. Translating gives CASATSSGDHSGNTIYF.

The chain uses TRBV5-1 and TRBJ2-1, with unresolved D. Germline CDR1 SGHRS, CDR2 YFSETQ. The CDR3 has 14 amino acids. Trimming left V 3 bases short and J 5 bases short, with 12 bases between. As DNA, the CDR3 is TGCGCCAGCAGCTCCGAACCAACCGACAATGAGCAGTTCTTC. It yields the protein CASSSEPTDNEQFF.

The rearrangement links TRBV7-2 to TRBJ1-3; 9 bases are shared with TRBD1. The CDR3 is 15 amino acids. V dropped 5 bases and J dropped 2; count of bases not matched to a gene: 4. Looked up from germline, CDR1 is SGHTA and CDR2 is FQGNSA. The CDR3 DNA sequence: TGTGCCAGCAGCCTCACAGGGGGCACTGGAAACACCATATATTTT. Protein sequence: CASSLTGGTGNTIYF.

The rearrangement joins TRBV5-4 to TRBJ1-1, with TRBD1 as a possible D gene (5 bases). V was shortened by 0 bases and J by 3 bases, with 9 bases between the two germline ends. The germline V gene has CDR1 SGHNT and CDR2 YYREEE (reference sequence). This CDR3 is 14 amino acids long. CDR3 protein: CASSLGGSYTEAFF. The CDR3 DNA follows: TGTGCCAGCAGCTTGGGGGGCTCCTACACTGAAGCTTTCTTT.

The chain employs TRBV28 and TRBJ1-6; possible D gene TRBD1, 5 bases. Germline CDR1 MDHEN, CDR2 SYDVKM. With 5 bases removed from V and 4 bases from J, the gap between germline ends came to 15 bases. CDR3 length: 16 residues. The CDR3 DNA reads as TGTGCCAGCAGTCGATTCCGACCAGGGTATAATTCACCCCTCCACTTT. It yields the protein CASSRFRPGYNSPLHF.

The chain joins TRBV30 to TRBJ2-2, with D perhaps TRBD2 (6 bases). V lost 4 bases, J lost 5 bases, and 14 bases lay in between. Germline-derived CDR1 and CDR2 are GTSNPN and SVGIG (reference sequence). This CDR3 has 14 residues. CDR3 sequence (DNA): TGTGCCTGGACTTTGCGGGGTTTGACCGGGGAGCTGTTTTTT. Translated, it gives CAWTLRGLTGELFF.

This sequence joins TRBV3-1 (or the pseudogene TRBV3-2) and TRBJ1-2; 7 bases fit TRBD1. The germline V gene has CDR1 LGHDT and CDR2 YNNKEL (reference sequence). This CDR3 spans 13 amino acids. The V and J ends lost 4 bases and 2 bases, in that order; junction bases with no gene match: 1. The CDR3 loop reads CASSPTGNYGYTF. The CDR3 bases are TGTGCCAGCAGCCCGACAGGGAACTATGGCTACACCTTC.

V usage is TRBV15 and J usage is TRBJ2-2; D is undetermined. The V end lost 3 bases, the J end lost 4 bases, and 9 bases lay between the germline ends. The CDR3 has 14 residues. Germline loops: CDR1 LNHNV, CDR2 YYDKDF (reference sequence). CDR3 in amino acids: CATSSLEGTGELFF. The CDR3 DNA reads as TGTGCCACCAGCAGTCTCGAAGGCACCGGGGAGCTGTTTTTT. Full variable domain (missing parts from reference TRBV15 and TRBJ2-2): DAMVIQNPRYQVTQFGKPVTLSCSQTLNHNVMYWYQQKSSQAPKLLFHYYDKDFNNEADTPDNFQSRRPNTSFCFLDIRSPGLGDTAMYLCATSSLEGTGELFFGEGSRLTVL.

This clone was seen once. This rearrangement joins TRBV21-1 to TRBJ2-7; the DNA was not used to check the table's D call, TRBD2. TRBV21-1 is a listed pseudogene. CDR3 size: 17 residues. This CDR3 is CASKNWTSLKAPYEQYF. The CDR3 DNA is TGTGCCAGCAAAAATTGGACTAGCCTAAAAGCCCCCTACGAGCAGTACTTC.

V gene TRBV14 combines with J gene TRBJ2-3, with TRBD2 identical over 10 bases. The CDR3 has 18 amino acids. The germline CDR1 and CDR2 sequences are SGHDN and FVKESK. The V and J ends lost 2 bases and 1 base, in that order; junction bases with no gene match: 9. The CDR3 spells CASSQKREGLFGTDTQYF. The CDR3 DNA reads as TGTGCCAGCAGCCAAAAGCGGGAGGGCCTTTTTGGCACAGATACGCAGTATTTT.